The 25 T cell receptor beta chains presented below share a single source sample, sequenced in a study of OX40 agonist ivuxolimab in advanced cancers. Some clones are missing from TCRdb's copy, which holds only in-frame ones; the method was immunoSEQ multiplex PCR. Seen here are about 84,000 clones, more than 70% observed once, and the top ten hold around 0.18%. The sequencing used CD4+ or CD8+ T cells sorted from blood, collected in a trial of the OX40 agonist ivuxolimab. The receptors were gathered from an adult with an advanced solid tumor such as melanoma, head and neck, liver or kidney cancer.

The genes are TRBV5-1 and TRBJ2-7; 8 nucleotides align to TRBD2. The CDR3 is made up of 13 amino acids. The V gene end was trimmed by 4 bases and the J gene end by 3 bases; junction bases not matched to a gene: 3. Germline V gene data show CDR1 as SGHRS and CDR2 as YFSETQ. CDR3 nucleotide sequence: TGCGCCAGCAGCGCGGGACTAGTCTACGAGCAGTACTTC. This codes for CASSAGLVYEQYF.

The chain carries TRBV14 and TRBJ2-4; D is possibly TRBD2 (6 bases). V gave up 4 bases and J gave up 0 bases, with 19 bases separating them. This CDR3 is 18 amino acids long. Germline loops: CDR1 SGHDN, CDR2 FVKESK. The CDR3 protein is CASSRKVEGPLAKNIQYF. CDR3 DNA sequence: TGTGCCAGCAGCCGGAAGGTGGAGGGGCCTCTAGCCAAAAACATTCAGTACTTC.

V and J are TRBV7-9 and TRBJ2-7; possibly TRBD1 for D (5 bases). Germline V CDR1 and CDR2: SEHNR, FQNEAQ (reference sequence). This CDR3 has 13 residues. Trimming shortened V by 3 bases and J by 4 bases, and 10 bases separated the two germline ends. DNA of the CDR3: TGTGCCAGCAGCTTGACAGATACATACGAGCAGTACTTC. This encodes CASSLTDTYEQYF. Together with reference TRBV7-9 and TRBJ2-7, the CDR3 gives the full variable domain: DTGVSQNPRHKITKRGQNVTFRCDPISEHNRLYWYRQTLGQGPEFLTYFQNEAQLEKSRLLSDRFSAERPKGSFSTLEIQRTEQGDSAMYLCASSLTDTYEQYFGPGTRLTVT.

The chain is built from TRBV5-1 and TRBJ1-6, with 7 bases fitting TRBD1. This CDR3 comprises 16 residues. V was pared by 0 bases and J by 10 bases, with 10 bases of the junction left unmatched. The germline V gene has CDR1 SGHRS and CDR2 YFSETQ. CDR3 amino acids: CASSLDPGQASSPLHF. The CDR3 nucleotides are TGCGCCAGCAGCTTGGACCCCGGACAGGCGTCCTCACCCCTCCACTTT.

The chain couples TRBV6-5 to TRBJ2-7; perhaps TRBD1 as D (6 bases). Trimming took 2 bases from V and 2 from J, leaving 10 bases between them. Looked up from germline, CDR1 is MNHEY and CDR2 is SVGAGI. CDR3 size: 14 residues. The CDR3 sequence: CASSYGDKPYEQYF. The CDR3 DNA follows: TGTGCCAGCAGTTACGGGGACAAGCCCTACGAGCAGTACTTC.

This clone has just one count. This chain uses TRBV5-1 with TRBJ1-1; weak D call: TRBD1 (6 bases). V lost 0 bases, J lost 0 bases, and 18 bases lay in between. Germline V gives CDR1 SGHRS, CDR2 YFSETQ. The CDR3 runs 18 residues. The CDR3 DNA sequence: TGCGCCAGCAGCTTGGCAACGGGGGCGGGGGCCGTGAACACTGAAGCTTTCTTT. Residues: CASSLATGAGAVNTEAFF. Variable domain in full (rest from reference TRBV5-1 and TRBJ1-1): KAGVTQTPRYLIKTRGQQVTLSCSPISGHRSVSWYQQTPGQGLQFLFEYFSETQRNKGNFPGRFSGRQFSNSRSEMNVSTLELGDSALYLCASSLATGAGAVNTEAFFGQGTRLTVV.

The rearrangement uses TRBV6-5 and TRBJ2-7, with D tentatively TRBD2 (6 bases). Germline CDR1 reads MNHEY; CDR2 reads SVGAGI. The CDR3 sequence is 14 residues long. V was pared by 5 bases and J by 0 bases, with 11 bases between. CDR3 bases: TGTGCCAGCAGTAAGAGCGGGCGCTCCTACGAGCAGTACTTC. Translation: CASSKSGRSYEQYF.

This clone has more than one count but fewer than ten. The CDR3 region is CASSLTLGHGYTF. In DNA form, the CDR3 reads TGCGCCAGCAGCTTGACCTTGGGCCATGGCTACACCTTC. The chain is built from TRBV5-1 and TRBJ1-2; D gene ambiguous. Trimming took 1 base from V and 6 from J, leaving 10 bases between them. Germline assignment: CDR1 SGHRS and CDR2 YFSETQ. This CDR3 comprises 13 residues.

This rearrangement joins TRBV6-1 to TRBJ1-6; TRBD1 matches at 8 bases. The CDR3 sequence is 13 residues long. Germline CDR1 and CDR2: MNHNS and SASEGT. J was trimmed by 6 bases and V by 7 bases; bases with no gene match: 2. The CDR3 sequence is CASTDRVNSPLHF. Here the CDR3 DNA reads TGTGCCAGCACGGACAGGGTTAATTCACCCCTCCACTTT.

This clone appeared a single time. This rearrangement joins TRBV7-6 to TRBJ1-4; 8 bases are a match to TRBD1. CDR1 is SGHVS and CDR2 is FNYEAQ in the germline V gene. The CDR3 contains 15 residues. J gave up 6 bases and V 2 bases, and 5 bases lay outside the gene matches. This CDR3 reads CASSLTQGAYEKLFF. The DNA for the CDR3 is TGTGCCAGCAGCTTAACTCAGGGGGCGTATGAAAAACTGTTTTTT.

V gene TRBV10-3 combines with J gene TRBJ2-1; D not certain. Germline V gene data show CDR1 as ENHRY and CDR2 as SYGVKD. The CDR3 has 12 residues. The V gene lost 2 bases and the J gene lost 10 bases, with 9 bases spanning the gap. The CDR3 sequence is CAISEGVGEQFF. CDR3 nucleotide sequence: TGTGCCATCAGTGAGGGGGTCGGGGAGCAGTTCTTC.

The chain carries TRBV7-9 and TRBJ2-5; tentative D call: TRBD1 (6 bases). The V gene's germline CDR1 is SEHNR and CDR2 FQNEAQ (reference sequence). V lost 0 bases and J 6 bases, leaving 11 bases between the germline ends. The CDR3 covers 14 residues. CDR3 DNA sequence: TGTGCCAGCAGCTTAGCGTCAGGGGTGAAGACCCAGTACTTC. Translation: CASSLASGVKTQYF.

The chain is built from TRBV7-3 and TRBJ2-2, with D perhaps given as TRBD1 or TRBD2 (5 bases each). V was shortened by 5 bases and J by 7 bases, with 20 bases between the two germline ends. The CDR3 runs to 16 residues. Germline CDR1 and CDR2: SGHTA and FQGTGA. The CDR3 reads CASSPAGRGAGGELFF. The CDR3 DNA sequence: TGTGCCAGCAGCCCTGCAGGGCGCGGTGCGGGCGGGGAGCTGTTTTTT.

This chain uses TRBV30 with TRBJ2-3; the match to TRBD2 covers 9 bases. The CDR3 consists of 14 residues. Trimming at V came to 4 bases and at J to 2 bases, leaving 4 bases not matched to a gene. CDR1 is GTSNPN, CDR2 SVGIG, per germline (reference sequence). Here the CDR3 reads CAWTLAGPTDTQYF. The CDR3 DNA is TGTGCCTGGACCCTAGCGGGGCCCACAGATACGCAGTATTTT.

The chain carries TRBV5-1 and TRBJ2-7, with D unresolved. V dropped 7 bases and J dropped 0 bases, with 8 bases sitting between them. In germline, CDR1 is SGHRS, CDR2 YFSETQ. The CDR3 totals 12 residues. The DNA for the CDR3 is TGCGCCAGCTTCAGGTCCTCCTACGAGCAGTACTTC. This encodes CASFRSSYEQYF.

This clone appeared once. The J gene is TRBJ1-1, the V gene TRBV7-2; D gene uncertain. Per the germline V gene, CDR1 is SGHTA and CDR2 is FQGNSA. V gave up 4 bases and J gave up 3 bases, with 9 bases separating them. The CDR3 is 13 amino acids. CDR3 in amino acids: CASSSYTHTEAFF. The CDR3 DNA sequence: TGTGCCAGCAGCTCCTACACGCACACTGAAGCTTTCTTT.

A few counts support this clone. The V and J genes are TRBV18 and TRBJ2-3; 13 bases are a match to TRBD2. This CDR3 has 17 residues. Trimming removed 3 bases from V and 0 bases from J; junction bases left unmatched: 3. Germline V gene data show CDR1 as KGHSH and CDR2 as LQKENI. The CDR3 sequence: CASSPGTSGVSTDTQYF. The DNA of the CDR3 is TGTGCCAGCTCACCCGGGACTAGCGGGGTGAGCACAGATACGCAGTATTTT.

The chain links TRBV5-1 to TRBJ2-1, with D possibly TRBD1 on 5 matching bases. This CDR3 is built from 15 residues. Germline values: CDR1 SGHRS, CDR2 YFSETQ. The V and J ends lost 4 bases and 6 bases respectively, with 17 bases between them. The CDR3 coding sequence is TGCGCCAGCAGCCTGGCCCGAGTTGGGGCCAATGAGCAGTTCTTC. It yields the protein CASSLARVGANEQFF.

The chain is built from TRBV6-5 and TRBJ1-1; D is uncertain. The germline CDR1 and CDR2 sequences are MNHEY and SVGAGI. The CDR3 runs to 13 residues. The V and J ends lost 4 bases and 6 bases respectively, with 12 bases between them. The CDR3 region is CASSSKVWAEAFF. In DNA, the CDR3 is TGTGCCAGCAGTTCGAAAGTTTGGGCTGAAGCTTTCTTT.

The chain's CDR3 is CASSPGVAGGTYNEQFF. In DNA form, the CDR3 reads TGCGCCAGCAGCCCCGGAGTAGCGGGGGGGACCTACAATGAGCAGTTCTTC. This chain connects TRBV5-1 to TRBJ2-1; TRBD2 agrees at 11 bases. The length of the CDR3 is 17 residues. After removal of 4 bases from V and 2 bases from J, the junction contained 8 bases not matched to a gene. Germline V lookup: CDR1 SGHRS, CDR2 YFSETQ.

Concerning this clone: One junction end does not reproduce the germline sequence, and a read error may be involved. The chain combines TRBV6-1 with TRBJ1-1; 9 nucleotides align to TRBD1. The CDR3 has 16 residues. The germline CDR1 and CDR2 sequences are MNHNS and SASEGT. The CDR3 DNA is TGTGCCAGCAATGAAGGACAGGGGTTTAGGTACACTGAAGCTTTCTTT. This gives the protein CASNEGQGFRYTEAFF.

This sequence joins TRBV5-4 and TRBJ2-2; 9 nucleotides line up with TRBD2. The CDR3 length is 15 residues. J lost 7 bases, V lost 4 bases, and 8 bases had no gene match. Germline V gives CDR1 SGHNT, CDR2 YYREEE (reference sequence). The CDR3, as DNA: TGTGCCAGCAGCCAGTCCGGGACTAGCCACGGGGAGCTGTTTTTT. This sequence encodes CASSQSGTSHGELFF.

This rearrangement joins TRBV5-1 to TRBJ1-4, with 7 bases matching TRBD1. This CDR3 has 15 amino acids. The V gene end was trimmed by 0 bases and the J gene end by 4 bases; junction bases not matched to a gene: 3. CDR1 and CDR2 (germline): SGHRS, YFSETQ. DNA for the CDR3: TGCGCCAGCAGCTTGGGACAGGGTAATAATGAAAAACTGTTTTTT. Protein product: CASSLGQGNNEKLFF.

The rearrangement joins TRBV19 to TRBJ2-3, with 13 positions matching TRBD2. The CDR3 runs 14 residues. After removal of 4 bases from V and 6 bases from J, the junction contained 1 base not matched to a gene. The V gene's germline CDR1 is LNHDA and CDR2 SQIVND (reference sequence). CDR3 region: CASSTGLAGDTQYF. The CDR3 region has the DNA TGTGCCAGTAGTACGGGACTAGCGGGGGATACGCAGTATTTT.

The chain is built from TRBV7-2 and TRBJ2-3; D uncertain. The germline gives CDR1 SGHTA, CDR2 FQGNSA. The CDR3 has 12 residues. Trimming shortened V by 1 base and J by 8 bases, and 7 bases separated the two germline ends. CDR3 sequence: CASSLVAGTQYF. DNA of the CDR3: TGTGCCAGCAGCTTAGTTGCAGGTACGCAGTATTTT.